This T cell receptor (beta chain) derives from a study of blood T cell repertoires in COVID-19. Overall study: Samples came from the United States, Italy and Spain, spanning acute and convalescent COVID-19. T cells, B-cell-depleted T cells, or PBMCs supplied cDNA or gDNA.

Per the study methods: Reference gene primer amplification gave estimated nucleated cell counts. Produced via immunoSEQ multiplex PCR; TCRdb's table is partial and in-frame only. The V and J calls and clone size were taken over from that table, and D and trimming were inferred from the DNA. The sample contains under 200,000 clones, around 87% of which appear only once. V dropped 2 bases and J dropped 5; count of bases not matched to a gene: 3. The CDR3 extends over 14 amino acids. The germline CDR1 and CDR2 sequences are SGDLS and YYNGEE. Concerning this clone itself: Other DNA sequences in the same sample also yield this CDR3.

The TCR was taken from a man aged 40-49 years with active or convalescent COVID-19. Sequencing input: peripheral blood. V usage is TRBV9 and J usage is TRBJ2-5; 10 bases fit TRBD2. The CDR3: CASSVSGGQETQYF. CDR3 DNA sequence: TGTGCCAGCAGCGTTAGCGGGGGGCAGGAGACCCAGTACTTC.